The 2 T cell receptor beta chains below all came from one sample that was sequenced in a study of shared clonotypes between healthy human individuals. Some clones are missing from TCRdb's copy, which holds only in-frame ones; the method was immunoSEQ multiplex PCR. The sample shows 150,000 to 200,000 clones, 60% to 75% of them seen only once. Sequencing was done on a sample of memory CD4+ T cells sorted from blood. Subset: CD45RA-negative fraction. These receptors were taken from a man aged 30 to 45 in good health.

The sample holds one count of this clone. The chain joins TRBV4-2 to TRBJ2-3; the match to TRBD2 covers 7 bases. Germline V gives CDR1 LGHNA, CDR2 YNFKEQ. The CDR3 covers 15 residues. Losses at the gene ends were 5 bases for V and 5 bases for J; bases not matched to a gene: 10. The DNA for the CDR3 is TGTGCCAGCAGCTTGCCGGGCGGGAGAGGAGATACGCAGTATTTT. Protein product: CASSLPGGRGDTQYF.

The chain carries TRBV5-6 and TRBJ2-3; 7 bases align to TRBD2. Germline lookup yields CDR1 SGHDT and CDR2 YYEEEE. Germline trimming cut 3 bases from V and 4 bases from J; bases unmatched to any gene: 5. The CDR3 is made up of 14 amino acids. The CDR3 coding sequence is TGTGCCAGCAGCTGGGGGGGTAGCGCAGATACGCAGTATTTT. This translates into CASSWGGSADTQYF.